A selection of T cell receptor beta chains follows, all from one sample in a study of T-cell reconstitution after alpha-beta-depleted transplantation in children. TCRdb passed the PCR reads through MiXCR, listing each CDR3 protein once. The table includes fewer than 550,000 distinct CDR3 sequences, about 17% detected once. Sequenced material: PBMCs, mostly from graft donor cells, taken 360 days after TCRalphabeta/CD19-depleted stem cell transplant. Receptors originate from a boy under three years old who had a stem cell transplant for Wiskott-Aldrich syndrome, so the T cells may come from the graft donor. Both conserved end residues are part of each CDR3. Fields, in order: J gene, D gene, V gene, clone size, CDR3 protein, CDR3 DNA. The D gene is left open where the match is weak. Clone size is stated in some rows and not others, as once, few, many or a class when expanded.

>TRBJ2-5|NA|TRBV24-1|few
CATSDQGIGQETQYF
TGTGCCACCAGTGACCAGGGGATTGGCCAAGAGACCCAGTACTTC
>TRBJ2-1|NA|TRBV6-1|few
CASSEQAPSYNEQFF
TGTGCCAGCAGCGAACAGGCCCCCTCCTACAATGAGCAGTTCTTC
>TRBJ2-1|TRBD2|TRBV5-1|few
CASSPAGGPFNEQFF
TGCGCCAGCAGCCCAGCGGGAGGGCCGTTCAATGAGCAGTTCTTC
>TRBJ2-7|TRBD2|TRBV5-1|many
CASSLGLAAHYEQYF
TGCGCCAGCAGCTTGGGACTAGCAGCCCACTACGAGCAGTACTTC
>TRBJ2-3|NA|TRBV9|NA
CASSPFGLSADTQYF
TGTGCCAGCAGCCCCTTTGGACTTAGTGCAGATACGCAGTATTTT
>TRBJ2-1|NA|TRBV10-2|NA
CASGLVVSNEQFF
TGCGCCAGCGGCCTAGTAGTTAGCAATGAGCAGTTCTTC
>TRBJ2-5|TRBD2|TRBV5-1|NA
CASSLARSGGQETQYF
TGCGCCAGCAGCTTGGCGCGCAGCGGGGGCCAGGAGACCCAGTACTTC
>TRBJ1-1|NA|TRBV6-6|NA
CASSKQVKAFF
TGTGCCAGCAGTAAACAGGTGAAAGCTTTCTTT
>TRBJ2-2|TRBD1|TRBV7-9|NA
CASSSAGGMVGELFF
TGTGCCAGCAGCTCTGCAGGGGGCATGGTCGGGGAGCTGTTTTTT
>TRBJ1-2|NA|TRBV24-1|NA
CATSDTNYGYTF
TGTGCCACCAGTGATACGAACTATGGCTACACCTTC
>TRBJ2-2|NA|TRBV7-2|NA
CASSRRVSQNTGELFF
TGTGCCAGCAGCCGACGAGTCAGTCAGAACACCGGGGAGCTGTTTTTT
>TRBJ2-7|NA|TRBV12-3/TRBV12-4|few
CASSLLPAELYEQYF
TGTGCCAGCAGTTTATTGCCCGCGGAACTCTACGAGCAGTACTTC
>TRBJ2-1|NA|TRBV7-9|few
CASSWVSYEQFF
TGTGCCAGCAGCTGGGTTAGCTACGAGCAGTTCTTC
>TRBJ1-1|NA|TRBV20-1|few
CSASLQLNTEAFF
TGCAGTGCTAGCCTACAACTGAACACTGAAGCTTTCTTT
>TRBJ2-3|TRBD2|TRBV6-5|NA
CASSYEGLAGDTQYF
TGTGCCAGCAGTTACGAGGGACTAGCGGGAGATACGCAGTATTTT
>TRBJ1-4|NA|TRBV4-1|few
CASSPYRETNEKLFF
TGCGCCAGCAGCCCATACAGGGAAACTAATGAAAAACTGTTTTTT
>TRBJ2-2|NA|TRBV4-1|NA
CASSQRAPLKPGELFF
TGCGCCAGCAGCCAACGGGCCCCTCTTAAACCCGGGGAGCTGTTTTTT
>TRBJ2-2|TRBD2|TRBV28|NA
CASSNAPSGAGGELFF
TGTGCCAGCAGTAACGCCCCTAGCGGGGCGGGCGGGGAGCTGTTTTTT
>TRBJ2-5|NA|TRBV5-4|NA
CASSSGLFTEETQYF
TGTGCCAGCAGCTCCGGACTGTTTACTGAAGAGACCCAGTACTTC
>TRBJ1-1|NA|TRBV20-1|NA
CSARHLNTEAFF
TGCAGTGCCCGACACCTGAACACTGAAGCCTTCTTT
>TRBJ2-1|NA|TRBV4-1|few
CASSQHGNEQFF
TGCGCCAGCAGCCAACACGGAAATGAGCAGTTCTTC
>TRBJ2-1|TRBD2|TRBV7-2|few
CASGEGGKGNEQFF
TGTGCCAGCGGGGAGGGCGGGAAGGGCAATGAGCAGTTCTTC
>TRBJ2-7|NA|TRBV7-6|few
CASSLEPGRQYEQYF
TGTGCCAGCAGCTTAGAACCTGGACGCCAGTACGAGCAGTACTTC
>TRBJ2-7|NA|TRBV7-8|once
CASSLDVRGATGRFYEQYF
TGTGCCAGCAGCTTAGATGTCAGGGGGGCGACGGGGCGATTTTACGAGCAGTACTTC
>TRBJ2-6|TRBD1|TRBV7-9|few
CASSLGQISGANVLTF
TGTGCCAGCAGCTTGGGACAGATATCTGGGGCCAACGTCCTGACTTTC
>TRBJ2-5|NA|TRBV29-1|few
CSVVALYQETQYF
TGCAGCGTTGTGGCCCTGTATCAAGAGACCCAGTACTTC
>TRBJ2-7|NA|TRBV6-2/TRBV6-3|few
CASSRADRFSSYEQYF
TGTGCCAGCAGTCGGGCAGATCGCTTTAGCTCCTACGAGCAGTACTTC
>TRBJ1-2|NA|TRBV10-2|NA
CASTRSTVGYGYTF
TGCGCCAGCACTAGGAGTACGGTGGGATATGGCTACACCTTC
>TRBJ1-4|NA|TRBV29-1|few
CSVVAGREKLFF
TGCAGCGTTGTGGCGGGACGTGAAAAACTGTTTTTT
>TRBJ2-1|NA|TRBV5-1|many
CASSPDRYNEQFF
TGCGCCAGCAGCCCCGACAGGTACAATGAGCAGTTCTTC
>TRBJ2-1|TRBD2|TRBV29-1|few
CSVERLAGGHSSYNEQFF
TGCAGCGTTGAAAGGCTAGCGGGAGGCCACAGCTCCTACAATGAGCAGTTCTTC
>TRBJ2-6|NA|TRBV2|NA
CASLTRDKGTGANVLTF
TGTGCCAGCCTTACCCGGGACAAGGGTACTGGGGCCAACGTCCTGACTTTC
>TRBJ2-2|NA|TRBV6-5|NA
CASSYGGGPGELFF
TGTGCCAGCAGTTACGGGGGGGGCCCCGGGGAGCTGTTTTTT
>TRBJ2-2|NA|TRBV6-5|few
CASSYPGRTGELFF
TGTGCCAGCAGTTACCCAGGACGGACCGGGGAGCTGTTTTTT
>TRBJ2-7|TRBD1|TRBV7-9|NA
CASSDPQGWPSYEQYF
TGTGCCAGCAGCGACCCACAGGGGTGGCCCTCCTACGAGCAGTACTTC
>TRBJ2-2|TRBD1|TRBV5-6|NA
CASSFIRQGPTGELFF
TGTGCCAGCAGCTTTATCCGACAGGGCCCCACCGGGGAGCTGTTTTTT
>TRBJ2-7|NA|TRBV24-1|few
CATSDFREQYF
TGTGCCACCAGTGACTTTCGCGAGCAGTACTTC
>TRBJ1-6|TRBD1|TRBV2|NA
CASRDRENSPLHF
TGTGCCAGCAGGGACAGGGAGAATTCACCCCTCCACTTT
>TRBJ2-7|NA|TRBV5-1|NA
CASSSLDRPPDEQYF
TGCGCCAGCAGCTCACTGGACAGACCCCCGGACGAGCAGTACTTC
>TRBJ2-2|TRBD2|TRBV5-1|few
CASSLSSGRARNTGELFF
TGCGCCAGCAGCTTGTCTAGCGGGCGAGCTCGGAACACCGGGGAGCTGTTTTTT
>TRBJ2-5|NA|TRBV5-1|few
CASSLDIRAETQYF
TGCGCCAGCAGCTTGGACATCCGGGCAGAGACCCAGTACTTC
>TRBJ2-7|TRBD1|TRBV2|few
CASSEQGATYEQYF
TGTGCCAGCAGTGAGCAGGGGGCAACCTACGAGCAGTACTTC
>TRBJ2-3|TRBD1|TRBV5-1|few
CASSLAGQLTDTQYF
TGCGCCAGCAGCTTGGCGGGACAGCTCACAGATACGCAGTATTTT
>TRBJ2-7|NA|TRBV6-1|NA
CASKGSDRSYEQYF
TGTGCCAGCAAGGGTTCAGACAGGTCCTACGAGCAGTACTTC
>TRBJ2-3|TRBD2|TRBV4-3|many
CASSQERSLAVLDTQYF
TGCGCCAGCAGCCAAGAGAGGTCGCTAGCGGTTCTAGATACGCAGTATTTT
>TRBJ2-7|TRBD1|TRBV9|NA
CASSAVGTGGIEQYF
TGTGCCAGCAGCGCTGTTGGGACAGGCGGGATCGAGCAGTACTTC
>TRBJ2-4|TRBD1|TRBV5-1|once
CASSLAEAGGIQYF
TGCGCCAGCAGCTTGGCCGAGGCAGGGGGCATTCAGTACTTC
>TRBJ1-3|NA|TRBV7-2|few
CASSLAGLNRNTIYF
TGTGCCAGCAGCTTAGCGGGACTGAATAGAAACACCATATATTTT
>TRBJ2-7|NA|TRBV6-5|NA
CASSYRFLGTSYEQYF
TGTGCCAGCAGTTACCGCTTTTTAGGGACCTCCTACGAGCAGTACTTC
>TRBJ2-1|NA|TRBV5-1|NA
CASSLAFGNNEQFF
TGCGCCAGCAGCTTGGCTTTCGGGAACAATGAGCAGTTCTTC
>TRBJ1-2|NA|TRBV3-1|NA
CASSQDNGNYGYTF
TGTGCCAGCAGCCAAGATAACGGGAACTATGGCTACACCTTC
>TRBJ2-7|NA|TRBV28|NA
CASRGGGSFYEQYF
TGTGCCAGCAGGGGAGGGGGCAGTTTCTACGAGCAGTACTTC
>TRBJ1-3|NA|TRBV2|few
CASSPVSLPGNTIYF
TGTGCCAGCAGCCCTGTTTCATTGCCTGGAAACACCATATATTTT
>TRBJ2-1|NA|TRBV7-6|once
CASSPYGALTYNEQFF
TGTGCCAGCAGCCCCTATGGCGCTCTAACTTACAATGAGCAGTTCTTC
>TRBJ2-3|NA|TRBV24-1|few
CATSSQGYTDTQYF
TGTGCCACCAGTTCACAGGGCTACACAGATACGCAGTATTTT